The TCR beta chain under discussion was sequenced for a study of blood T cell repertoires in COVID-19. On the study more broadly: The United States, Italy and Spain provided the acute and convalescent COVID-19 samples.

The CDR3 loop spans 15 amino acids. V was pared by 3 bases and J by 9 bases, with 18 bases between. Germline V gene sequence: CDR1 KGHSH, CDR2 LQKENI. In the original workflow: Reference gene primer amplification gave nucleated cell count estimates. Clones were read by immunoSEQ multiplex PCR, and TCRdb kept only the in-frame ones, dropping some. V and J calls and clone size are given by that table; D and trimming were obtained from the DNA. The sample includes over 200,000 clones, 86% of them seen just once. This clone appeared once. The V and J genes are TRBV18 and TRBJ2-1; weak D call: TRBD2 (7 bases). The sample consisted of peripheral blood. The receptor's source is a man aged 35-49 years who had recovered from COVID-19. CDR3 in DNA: TGTGCCAGCTCACCGGGGGCTAGCGGTGGAGCTGAGCAGTTCTTC. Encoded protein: CASSPGASGGAEQFF.